The rows below give T cell receptor beta chains drawn from one sample of a study of cytomegalovirus exposure and HLA in healthy donors. Generated by immunoSEQ multiplex PCR, the TCRdb table keeps only in-frame clones and is missing some. The table records fewer than 150,000 clones, 73% of them present only once. Sequenced sample: PBMCs. Receptor source: a human donor in good health. CDR3s include the opening cysteine and the closing phenylalanine or tryptophan. Fields, in order: CDR3 protein, CDR3 DNA, D gene, V gene, clone size, J gene. A D gene is named only where the DNA matches it firmly. Where a row states a size, it is once, few, many or the class of an expanded clone; other rows omit it.

CARDRERTSGINTGELFF	TGTGCCAGGGACAGGGAAAGGACTAGCGGGATAAACACCGGGGAGCTGTTTTTT	TRBD2	TRBV2	-	TRBJ2-2
CASSKPQGGYGYTF	TGTGCCAGCTCAAAACCACAGGGCGGGTATGGCTACACCTTC	-	TRBV18	-	TRBJ1-2
CASGLAGGGTQYF	TGCGCCAGCGGGCTAGCGGGCGGGGGGACCCAGTACTTC	TRBD2	TRBV10-2	-	TRBJ2-5
CASSPRSYEQYF	TGTGCCAGCAGTCCCAGGTCCTACGAGCAGTACTTC	-	TRBV6-1	once	TRBJ2-7
CASSVIQGLGSNQPQHF	TGTGCCAGCAGCGTCATACAGGGGCTGGGCAGCAATCAGCCCCAGCATTTT	TRBD1	TRBV9	-	TRBJ1-5
CASSSTSRSYNEQFF	TGCGCCAGCAGCTCGACTAGCCGGTCCTACAATGAGCAGTTCTTC	TRBD2	TRBV5-1	-	TRBJ2-1
CASSKPGQGMNTEAFF	TGTGCCAGTAGTAAACCGGGACAGGGGATGAACACTGAAGCTTTCTTT	TRBD1	TRBV19	-	TRBJ1-1
CASSYRDSRHGYTF	TGTGCCAGCAGTTACAGGGACAGCAGGCATGGCTACACCTTC	TRBD1	TRBV6-6	-	TRBJ1-2
CASSDFRGSGEKLFF	TGTGCCAGCAGTGATTTCAGGGGGTCTGGTGAAAAACTGTTTTTT	TRBD1	TRBV25-1	-	TRBJ1-4
CASSQDGPHNEQFF	TGCGCCAGCAGCCAAGATGGGCCACACAATGAGCAGTTCTTC	-	TRBV4-1	-	TRBJ2-1
CASTPGGTVEAFF	TGTGCCAGTACCCCAGGCGGGACGGTTGAAGCTTTCTTT	-	TRBV19	-	TRBJ1-1
CASGAGGYGYTF	TGTGCCAGCGGTGCAGGGGGCTATGGCTACACCTTC	TRBD1	TRBV7-9	-	TRBJ1-2
CASSPGQDYGYTF	TGTGCCAGCAGCCCGGGACAGGACTATGGCTACACCTTC	TRBD1	TRBV7-8	-	TRBJ1-2
CASSIRLAGSPLGYEQYF	TGTGCCAGCAGCATTCGACTAGCGGGAAGCCCATTGGGCTACGAGCAGTACTTC	TRBD2	TRBV5-5	-	TRBJ2-7
CASSPRVSGELFF	TGCGCCAGCAGCCCCCGAGTTTCCGGGGAGCTGTTTTTT	-	TRBV5-1	-	TRBJ2-2
CASSEISEPDTQYF	TGCGCCAGCAGTGAGATAAGCGAGCCCGATACGCAGTATTTT	-	TRBV10-1	-	TRBJ2-3
CASSQVLVITDTQYF	TGCGCCAGCAGCCAAGTTTTAGTTATCACAGATACGCAGTATTTT	-	TRBV4-1	-	TRBJ2-3
CASSQGLYGSGTGELFF	TGCGCCAGCAGCCAAGGTCTTTACGGGAGTGGGACCGGGGAGCTGTTTTTT	-	TRBV4-1	-	TRBJ2-2
CASSLNSQGSQPQHF	TGTGCCAGCAGCTTAAACAGCCAGGGAAGCCAGCCCCAGCATTTT	-	TRBV7-8	-	TRBJ1-5
CASSPYTSVRETQYF	TGTGCCAGCAGTCCATACACTAGCGTCCGGGAGACCCAGTACTTC	TRBD2	TRBV27	-	TRBJ2-5
CAWSEGTGGYYGYTF	TGTGCCTGGAGTGAGGGGACAGGGGGTTACTATGGCTACACCTTC	TRBD1	TRBV30	-	TRBJ1-2
CASGKGAVRYGYTF	TGTGCCAGCGGTAAGGGGGCGGTGAGGTATGGCTACACCTTC	TRBD1	TRBV28	-	TRBJ1-2
CASRAAGGDYGYTF	TGTGCCAGCAGAGCCGCAGGGGGTGACTATGGCTACACCTTC	TRBD1	TRBV5-4	-	TRBJ1-2
CATSSGVGGYGYTF	TGTGCCACCAGCAGCGGCGTGGGGGGCTATGGCTACACCTTC	-	TRBV15	-	TRBJ1-2
CASSLNRRATNTEAFF	TGCGCCAGCAGCTTGAACAGGCGAGCCACCAACACTGAAGCTTTCTTT	-	TRBV5-1	-	TRBJ1-1
CASSRGGFQETQYF	TGTGCCAGCAGCCGGGGGGGATTCCAAGAGACCCAGTACTTC	TRBD2	TRBV27	once	TRBJ2-5
CASRSEVAGPYEQYF	TGTGCCAGCAGAAGTGAGGTAGCGGGACCCTACGAGCAGTACTTC	TRBD2	TRBV6-4	many	TRBJ2-7
CASGPGGRNQPQHF	TGTGCCAGCGGTCCGGGGGGCAGAAATCAGCCCCAGCATTTT	-	TRBV7-6	once	TRBJ1-5
CASSLGRGQWVGPAFF	TGTGCCAGCAGCCTCGGGCGCGGACAGTGGGTCGGTCCAGCTTTCTTT	-	TRBV4-2	-	TRBJ1-1
CASSLYRGNNQPQHF	TGTGCCAGCAGCTTATATAGGGGAAACAATCAGCCCCAGCATTTT	-	TRBV7-8	-	TRBJ1-5
CASSQIQGNSPLHF	TGCGCCAGCAGCCAAATTCAGGGAAATTCACCCCTCCACTTT	-	TRBV4-1	-	TRBJ1-6
CASSTRQEQKLFF	TGTGCCAGCAGCACACGACAGGAGCAAAAACTGTTTTTT	-	TRBV7-8	-	TRBJ1-4
CASSLGLAADTQYF	TGTGCCAGCAGTTTAGGCCTAGCGGCAGATACGCAGTATTTT	TRBD2	TRBV27	-	TRBJ2-3
CATESGTYTGELFF	TGTGCCACCGAATCCGGGACTTACACCGGGGAGCTGTTTTTT	-	TRBV6-6	-	TRBJ2-2
CASSFQMPGDTQYF	TGTGCCAGCAGCTTTCAAATGCCCGGGGATACGCAGTATTTT	-	TRBV7-9	-	TRBJ2-3
CASSYRQGGEKLFF	TGTGCCAGCAGTTATCGACAGGGCGGAGAAAAACTGTTTTTT	TRBD1	TRBV6-5	-	TRBJ1-4
CASSLSSGRSYNEQFF	TGTGCCAGTAGTCTCAGTAGCGGGAGGTCCTACAATGAGCAGTTCTTC	TRBD2	TRBV19	few	TRBJ2-1
CASSELGRGGTGELFF	TGTGCCAGCAGTGAACTGGGGAGGGGGGGCACCGGGGAGCTGTTTTTT	-	TRBV2	-	TRBJ2-2
CASSDRDSSTDTQYF	TGTGCCAGCAGCGACCGGGACAGTTCCACAGATACGCAGTATTTT	TRBD1	TRBV9	-	TRBJ2-3
CASSGDRAGRQPQHF	TGTGCCAGCAGTGGAGACAGGGCGGGACGGCAGCCCCAGCATTTT	TRBD1	TRBV2	few	TRBJ1-5
CASNGTRATDTQYF	TGTGCCAGCAACGGGACTAGAGCCACAGATACGCAGTATTTT	TRBD2	TRBV6-4	few	TRBJ2-3
CASPKGSGTNGELFF	TGTGCCAGCCCCAAGGGCTCCGGGACAAACGGGGAGCTGTTTTTT	-	TRBV11-2	once	TRBJ2-2
CASSLTGTNEKLFF	TGTGCCAGCAGCTTGACAGGGACTAATGAAAAACTGTTTTTT	TRBD1	TRBV7-8	-	TRBJ1-4
CAWTRGSAGNSPLHF	TGTGCCTGGACAAGGGGGAGCGCAGGGAATTCACCCCTCCACTTT	-	TRBV30	-	TRBJ1-6
CASSLLQGMDTQYF	TGTGCCAGCAGTTTATTACAGGGTATGGATACGCAGTATTTT	-	TRBV27	-	TRBJ2-3
CASSVSQLENIQYF	TGTGCCAGCAGCGTTAGCCAGCTAGAAAACATTCAGTACTTC	-	TRBV9	few	TRBJ2-4
CAISDPTGDGELFF	TGTGCCATCAGTGATCCGACAGGGGACGGGGAGCTGTTTTTT	TRBD1	TRBV10-3	few	TRBJ2-2
CSVARTGRVSTEAFF	TGCAGCGTTGCCCGGACAGGGAGAGTGAGCACTGAAGCTTTCTTT	TRBD1	TRBV29-1	-	TRBJ1-1
CASGGETGGQPQHF	TGTGCTAGTGGTGGCGAGACAGGGGGCCAGCCCCAGCATTTT	TRBD1	TRBV12-5	-	TRBJ1-5
CATSPGQDNEKLFF	TGTGCCACCAGCCCAGGACAGGACAATGAAAAACTGTTTTTT	TRBD1	TRBV15	-	TRBJ1-4
CASKVGLAGVGEQFF	TGTGCCAGCAAGGTAGGGCTAGCGGGAGTGGGCGAGCAGTTCTTC	TRBD2	TRBV2	-	TRBJ2-1
CASSESGSVTEAFF	TGTGCCAGCAGTGAAAGCGGGTCTGTGACTGAAGCTTTCTTT	-	TRBV25-1	-	TRBJ1-1
CASSLLQGWGTGELFF	TGTGCCAGCAGCTTGCTACAGGGGTGGGGAACCGGGGAGCTGTTTTTT	TRBD1	TRBV5-4	few	TRBJ2-2
CASSLEAGSYEQYF	TGTGCCAGCAGCTTGGAAGCGGGTTCCTACGAGCAGTACTTC	-	TRBV11-3	few	TRBJ2-7
CARGAGTGTYEQYF	TGTGCCAGAGGTGCCGGGACAGGGACCTACGAGCAGTACTTC	TRBD1	TRBV6-4	few	TRBJ2-7
CSVVASEQFF	TGCAGCGTTGTAGCAAGTGAGCAGTTCTTC	-	TRBV29-1	-	TRBJ2-1
CASSHRQGQETQYF	TGTGCCAGCAGTCACAGACAGGGGCAAGAGACCCAGTACTTC	TRBD1	TRBV28	-	TRBJ2-5
CASSLPGTNNEQFF	TGTGCCAGCAGTTTGCCCGGGACTAACAATGAGCAGTTCTTC	TRBD2	TRBV27	-	TRBJ2-1
CASTQTAGQGFRGYTF	TGTGCCAGCACCCAGACGGCGGGACAGGGTTTTCGAGGCTACACCTTC	TRBD1	TRBV5-4	-	TRBJ1-2
CASKDTYEQYF	TGCGCCAGCAAGGACACTTACGAGCAGTACTTC	-	TRBV5-1	-	TRBJ2-7